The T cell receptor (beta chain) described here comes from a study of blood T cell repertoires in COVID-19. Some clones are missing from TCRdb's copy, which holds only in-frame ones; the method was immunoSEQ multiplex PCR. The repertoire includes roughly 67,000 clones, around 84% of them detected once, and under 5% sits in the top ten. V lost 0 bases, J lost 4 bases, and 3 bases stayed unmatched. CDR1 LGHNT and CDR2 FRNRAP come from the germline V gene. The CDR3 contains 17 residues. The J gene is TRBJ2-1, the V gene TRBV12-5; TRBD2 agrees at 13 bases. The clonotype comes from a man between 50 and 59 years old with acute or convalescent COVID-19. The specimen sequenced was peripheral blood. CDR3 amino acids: CASGLVRTSGSYNEQFF. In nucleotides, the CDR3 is TGTGCTAGTGGTTTGGTAAGGACTAGCGGGAGTTACAATGAGCAGTTCTTC.